The 29 T cell receptor beta chains reported below all come from one sample, sequenced in a study of T cell repertoires in cytomegalovirus infection. TCRdb reprocessed the reads via MiXCR and lists one record per CDR3 protein. The sample holds hundreds of thousands of distinct CDR3 sequences; roughly 20% are singletons and the top ten take roughly 8.7%. Sequenced sample: PBMCs. The receptors shown here come from a human donor in good health (CMV status not recorded). Some clones in this sample may be carry-over from other donors' samples.

This clonotype was observed at least ten times. The V and J genes are TRBV11-2 and TRBJ2-3, with TRBD2 as a possible D gene (5 bases). CDR3 size: 13 residues. Germline V gene lookup returns CDR1 SGHAT and CDR2 FQNNGV. Trimming shortened V by 4 bases and J by 8 bases, and 13 bases separated the two germline ends. The CDR3 region is CASSSRSAGTQYF. The CDR3 DNA sequence: TGTGCCAGCAGCTCGAGGTCCGCGGGTACGCAGTATTTT. Supplemented by reference TRBV11-2 and TRBJ2-3, the full variable domain reads EAGVAQSPRYKIIEKRQSVAFWCNPISGHATLYWYQQILGQGPKLLIQFQNNGVVDDSQLPKDRFSAERLKGVDSTLKIQPAKLEDSAVYLCASSSRSAGTQYFGPGTRLTVL.

This clonotype has a count of ten or more. The chain has TRBV7-2 and TRBJ2-7, with a possible D match to TRBD2 (6 bases). Germline V gives CDR1 SGHTA, CDR2 FQGNSA. Trimming removed 0 bases from V and 5 bases from J, with 14 bases in between. The CDR3 contains 15 residues. DNA of the CDR3: TGTGCCAGCAGCTTAGCGGTTGGGGACTTGGACGAGCAGTACTTC. Residues: CASSLAVGDLDEQYF. Full variable domain (remainder filled in from reference TRBV7-2 and TRBJ2-7): GAGVSQSPSNKVTEKGKDVELRCDPISGHTALYWYRQSLGQGLEFLIYFQGNSAPDKSGLPSDRFSAERTGGSVSTLTIQRTQQEDSAVYLCASSLAVGDLDEQYFGPGTRLTVT.

There are many counts of this clonotype. This chain connects TRBV10-3 to TRBJ2-7; no definite D call. V was shortened by 0 bases and J by 0 bases, with 12 bases between the two germline ends. Germline lookup yields CDR1 ENHRY and CDR2 SYGVKD. The CDR3 loop spans 16 amino acids. CDR3 residues: CAISESLGRSSYEQYF. The CDR3 nucleotides are TGTGCCATCAGTGAGTCCCTGGGCAGGAGCTCCTACGAGCAGTACTTC.

This clonotype has only a few counts. This rearrangement joins TRBV5-4 to TRBJ1-2, with 7 bases identical to TRBD1. The germline gives CDR1 SGHNT, CDR2 YYREEE (reference sequence). The CDR3 consists of 13 residues. V was pared by 4 bases and J by 5 bases, with 5 bases of the junction left unmatched. CDR3 sequence: CASSVEQGYGYTF. CDR3 nucleotides: TGTGCCAGCAGCGTAGAACAGGGGTATGGCTACACCTTC.

The gene calls are TRBV7-9 and TRBJ2-1; D gene uncertain. Germline V lookup: CDR1 SEHNR, CDR2 FQNEAQ (reference sequence). The CDR3 sequence is 12 residues long. The germline V and J ends were trimmed by 1 base and 10 bases, with 8 bases remaining between them. The CDR3 coding sequence is TGTGCCAGCAGCTTAGTGTCGGTGGAGCAGTTCTTC. Translating gives CASSLVSVEQFF.

This clonotype was counted ten times or more. The chain carries TRBV2 and TRBJ1-5, with no clear D. Between the trimmed V and J ends, which lost 7 bases and 1 base, there was a span of 8 bases. The CDR3 covers 13 residues. The germline V gene encodes CDR1 SNHLY and CDR2 FYNNEI. CDR3 loop: CASIFDSNQPQHF. For the CDR3, the DNA is TGTGCCAGCATTTTCGACAGCAATCAGCCCCAGCATTTT.

This clonotype has just a few counts. The rearrangement joins TRBV12-3 or TRBV12-4 to TRBJ2-2; 7 bases are shared with TRBD2. Losses at the gene ends were 4 bases for V and 2 bases for J; bases not matched to a gene: 7. The CDR3 totals 16 residues. For the CDR3, the DNA is TGTGCCAGCAGTTCTTGGGGGGGGGTCAACACCGGGGAGCTGTTTTTT. Its translation is CASSSWGGVNTGELFF.

This clonotype occurred many times. The chain joins TRBV12-3 or TRBV12-4 to TRBJ1-2; D gene ambiguous. V was pared by 6 bases and J by 3 bases, with 14 bases between. The CDR3 extends over 14 amino acids. The CDR3 DNA reads TGTGCCAGCAGGCGGGTCCGAGATGACTATGGCTACACCTTC. Translated: CASRRVRDDYGYTF.

The J gene is TRBJ2-5, the V gene TRBV29-1, with D uncertain. Per germline, CDR1 SQVTM and CDR2 ANQGSEA. This CDR3 region has 12 residues. V dropped 3 bases and J dropped 6 bases, with 11 bases sitting between them. The CDR3 spells CSVEESLQTQYF. DNA for the CDR3: TGCAGCGTTGAGGAGAGTTTGCAGACCCAGTACTTC.

This clonotype was detected ten times or more. The chain links TRBV28 to TRBJ1-6; D uncertain. V lost 10 bases and J 13 bases, leaving 11 bases between the germline ends. Germline V gene lookup returns CDR1 MDHEN and CDR2 SYDVKM. The CDR3 totals 10 residues. The CDR3 nucleotides read TGTGCCACCGGAAGGGTCCCCCTCCACTTT. It is translated as CATGRVPLHF.

The chain joins TRBV11-2 to TRBJ2-1; D perhaps matches TRBD2 (6 bases). Germline assignment: CDR1 SGHAT and CDR2 FQNNGV. The ends were cut back, 2 bases at V and 6 bases at J, with 17 bases in the middle. The CDR3 spans 16 residues. The CDR3 protein is CASSLNRGTSFNEQFF. The CDR3 nucleotides are TGTGCCAGCAGCTTAAATCGGGGGACCTCATTCAATGAGCAGTTCTTC.

At least ten counts were recorded for this clonotype. The rearrangement links TRBV12-3 or TRBV12-4 to TRBJ2-1; 8 bases are shared with TRBD2. J was trimmed by 2 bases and V by 7 bases; bases with no gene match: 13. The CDR3 is 17 amino acids. The CDR3: CASKAGAGDPPYNEQFF. The CDR3, as DNA: TGTGCCAGCAAGGCCGGAGCGGGAGACCCTCCCTACAATGAGCAGTTCTTC.

The chain has TRBV12-3 or TRBV12-4 and TRBJ2-1; no clear D gene. CDR3 length: 14 amino acids. V was clipped by 1 base and J by 9 bases, with 13 bases between them. CDR3 in DNA: TGTGCCAGCAGTTTAGGTGGCCTCGTCGGTGAGCAGTTCTTC. It specifies CASSLGGLVGEQFF.

The chain uses TRBV5-1 and TRBJ2-3; 15 bases are a match to TRBD2. CDR1 is SGHRS, CDR2 YFSETQ, per germline. The trim removed 4 bases at V and 4 bases at J, leaving 4 bases unmatched. The CDR3 totals 16 residues. The CDR3, as DNA: TGCGCCAGCAGCAGGACTAGCGGGGGGGTGGCAGATACGCAGTATTTT. It specifies CASSRTSGGVADTQYF.

This clonotype was counted ten times or more. The chain carries TRBV12-3 or TRBV12-4 and TRBJ2-5; D gene ambiguous. V gave up 5 bases and J gave up 5 bases, with 12 bases separating them. The CDR3 runs 13 residues. CDR3 nucleotides: TGTGCCAGCAGTCCCACCTCGCGCGAGACCCAGTACTTC. It codes for CASSPTSRETQYF.

This chain joins TRBV6-5 and TRBJ2-2; no clear D gene. This CDR3 spans 14 amino acids. CDR1 and CDR2 from the germline V gene are MNHEY and SVGAGI. Trimming cost V 5 bases and J 1 base, with 8 bases left between them. This chain's CDR3 is CASSRSRNTGELFF. The DNA of the CDR3 is TGTGCCAGCAGTCGTAGCCGGAACACCGGGGAGCTGTTTTTT.

This clonotype was detected only a few times. The rearrangement uses TRBV7-8 and TRBJ2-3; possibly TRBD1 or TRBD2 for D (6 bases each). Between the trimmed V and J ends, which lost 3 bases and 4 bases, there was a span of 17 bases. In germline, CDR1 is SGHVS, CDR2 FQNEAQ. This CDR3 has 16 amino acids. CDR3 amino acids: CASSLVGAEGADTQYF. The CDR3 nucleotides read TGTGCCAGCAGCTTGGTGGGGGCGGAGGGGGCAGATACGCAGTATTTT.

The table lists this clonotype with a few counts. The chain uses TRBV11-2 and TRBJ2-5; D is perhaps TRBD2 (5 bases). The CDR3 sequence is 13 residues long. With 7 bases removed from V and 1 base from J, the gap between germline ends came to 10 bases. Germline V CDR1 and CDR2: SGHAT, FQNNGV. The CDR3 nucleotides are TGTGCCAGCAATCGGGGTCGCCAAGAGACCCAGTACTTC. This translates into CASNRGRQETQYF. The full variable domain, rest sourced from reference TRBV11-2 and TRBJ2-5, is EAGVAQSPRYKIIEKRQSVAFWCNPISGHATLYWYQQILGQGPKLLIQFQNNGVVDDSQLPKDRFSAERLKGVDSTLKIQPAKLEDSAVYLCASNRGRQETQYFGPGTRLLVL.

This clonotype was seen a few times. The genes are TRBV7-2 and TRBJ2-5; tentative D call: TRBD1 (6 bases). CDR3 length: 13 residues. V was trimmed by 1 base and J by 13 bases, leaving 16 bases between them. Germline CDR1 is SGHTA and CDR2 is FQGNSA. CDR3 DNA sequence: TGTGCCAGCAGCTTAGATTCCACAGGGTCGAGGTACTTC. Translated: CASSLDSTGSRYF.

This clonotype appeared a few times. The genes are TRBV5-4 and TRBJ2-5; D is possibly TRBD1 (5 bases). This CDR3 contains 15 residues. From germline, CDR1 is SGHNT and CDR2 YYREEE (reference sequence). Deletions cut 5 bases from V and 5 bases from J, with 19 bases between. The CDR3 DNA reads as TGTGCCAGCAGGTACAGGCCCGATCCTCGGGAGACCCAGTACTTC. Its translation: CASRYRPDPRETQYF.

V is TRBV2 and J is TRBJ1-1; D gene uncertain. Germline assignment: CDR1 SNHLY and CDR2 FYNNEI. This CDR3 is 13 amino acids long. The germline V and J ends were trimmed by 4 bases and 4 bases, with 10 bases remaining between them. CDR3 DNA sequence: TGTGCCAGCAGTGGGAGGCAGCTCACTGAAGCTTTCTTT. Translating gives CASSGRQLTEAFF.

CDR3: CAISESNNSGANVLTF. The CDR3 bases are TGTGCCATCAGTGAGTCGAATAACTCTGGGGCCAACGTCCTGACTTTC. This chain joins TRBV10-3 and TRBJ2-6; D gene uncertain. CDR3 size: 16 residues. Trimming took 0 bases from V and 0 from J, leaving 6 bases between them. Looked up from germline, CDR1 is ENHRY and CDR2 is SYGVKD.

The chain recombines TRBV12-3 or TRBV12-4 with TRBJ1-4, with a weak D call TRBD1 (5 bases). The CDR3 spans 15 residues. V was trimmed by 4 bases and J by 1 base, leaving 10 bases between them. CDR3 DNA: TGTGCCAGCAGTTCGATAACAGGAACTAATGAAAAACTGTTTTTT. Translated: CASSSITGTNEKLFF.

This clonotype was counted many times. The chain has TRBV6-1 and TRBJ2-3; D unresolved. The CDR3 has 13 residues. The V end was cut by 1 base, the J end by 8 bases, with 10 bases between. In germline, CDR1 is MNHNS, CDR2 SASEGT. The CDR3 protein is CASSEGSTFTQYF. The CDR3 DNA reads as TGTGCCAGCAGTGAAGGCTCCACGTTTACGCAGTATTTT.

This clonotype turned up a few times. The CDR3 protein is CASSSTVLSPLHF. For the CDR3, the DNA is TGTGCCAGCAGTTCTACCGTATTGTCACCCCTCCACTTT. V is TRBV5-5 and J is TRBJ1-6; D unclear. The CDR3 length is 13 residues. The V end was cut by 5 bases, the J end by 10 bases, with 13 bases between. Germline V gene lookup returns CDR1 SGHKS and CDR2 YYEKEE (reference sequence).

The chain links TRBV20-1 to TRBJ2-1, with 7 positions matching TRBD2. This CDR3 has 16 amino acids. Germline V gene lookup returns CDR1 DFQATT and CDR2 SNEGSKA (reference sequence). V was clipped by 7 bases and J by 0 bases; unmatched bases: 12. CDR3 amino acids: CSGVRLAENSYNEQFF. CDR3 coding DNA: TGCAGTGGGGTCCGACTAGCCGAAAACTCCTACAATGAGCAGTTCTTC.

This clonotype occurred a few times. The chain links TRBV20-1 to TRBJ1-1; no firm D call. The germline V and J ends were trimmed by 2 bases and 10 bases, with 14 bases remaining between them. Germline CDR1 and CDR2: DFQATT and SNEGSKA (reference sequence). The CDR3 totals 12 residues. CDR3 sequence: CSARPPGSRAFF. CDR3 DNA sequence: TGCAGTGCTAGACCCCCGGGGAGTAGAGCTTTCTTT.

This clonotype occurred many times. V and J are TRBV7-9 and TRBJ2-1, with a possible D match to TRBD1 (6 bases). The CDR3 contains 17 residues. CDR1 and CDR2 from the germline V gene are SEHNR and FQNEAQ (reference sequence). The V end was cut by 1 base, the J end by 0 bases, with 13 bases between. CDR3 residues: CASSLVWGHSSYNEQFF. CDR3 DNA: TGTGCCAGCAGCTTAGTTTGGGGACATAGCTCCTACAATGAGCAGTTCTTC. Using reference TRBV7-9 and TRBJ2-1 for the parts outside the CDR3, the full variable domain is DTGVSQNPRHKITKRGQNVTFRCDPISEHNRLYWYRQTLGQGPEFLTYFQNEAQLEKSRLLSDRFSAERPKGSFSTLEIQRTEQGDSAMYLCASSLVWGHSSYNEQFFGPGTRLTVL.

The gene calls are TRBV29-1 and TRBJ1-2; 8 nucleotides match TRBD1. J lost 6 bases, V lost 7 bases, and 19 bases had no gene match. The germline V gene has CDR1 SQVTM and CDR2 ANQGSEA. The CDR3 is made up of 16 amino acids. CDR3: CSARYRGESLIDGYTF. For the CDR3, the DNA is TGCAGCGCCCGTTACAGGGGGGAGAGTTTGATCGATGGCTACACCTTC. The full variable domain, in which reference TRBV29-1 and TRBJ1-2 provide the parts outside the CDR3, is SAVISQKPSRDICQRGTSLTIQCQVDSQVTMMFWYRQQPGQSLTLIATANQGSEATYESGFVIDKFPISRPNLTFSTLTVSNMSPEDSSIYLCSARYRGESLIDGYTFGSGTRLTVV.